A single sample gave rise to the 30 T cell receptor beta chains below, sequenced in a study of CD4+ T cells in melanoma. Assay used: immunoSEQ multiplex PCR; TCRdb lists only in-frame clones, some missing. The sample lists some 110,000 clones; about 90% were seen once. Sequencing used peripheral blood. The receptor set was obtained from a human donor with melanoma.

The chain carries TRBV28 and TRBJ2-5; D is uncertain. The V end lost 5 bases, the J end lost 5 bases, and 12 bases lay between the germline ends. This CDR3 region has 13 residues. From germline, CDR1 is MDHEN and CDR2 SYDVKM. The CDR3 region has the DNA TGTGCCAGCAGTCCCCTCAGTTCCGAGACCCAGTACTTC. Its translation: CASSPLSSETQYF.

The rearrangement joins TRBV12-2 to TRBJ1-6; no DNA check was done on the table's D call, TRBD1. TRBV12-2 counts as a pseudogene. This CDR3 spans 19 amino acids. The CDR3 loop reads CASRLVVRDTSSYNSPLHF. The DNA for the CDR3 is TGTGCAAGTCGCTTAGTGGTCCGGGACACGAGCTCCTATAATTCACCCCTCCACTTT.

The chain combines TRBV11-3 with TRBJ2-7, with TRBD2 matching over 11 bases. CDR1 SGHNT and CDR2 YENEEA come from the germline V gene. J gave up 7 bases and V 4 bases, and 9 bases lay outside the gene matches. There are 15 residues in the CDR3. In DNA form, the CDR3 reads TGTGCCAGCAGCTCCGTAGCGGGAGGGCAACGGGAGCAGTACTTC. It codes for CASSSVAGGQREQYF.

The chain is built from TRBV6-4 and TRBJ2-3; D may correspond to TRBD1 or TRBD2 (6 bases each). Germline loops: CDR1 MRHNA, CDR2 SNTAGT. The CDR3 runs to 14 residues. Trimming took 4 bases from V and 6 from J, leaving 14 bases between them. The CDR3 region has the DNA TGTGCCAGCAGTGCGAGGGGGGCCTGGGATACGCAGTATTTT. Translated, it gives CASSARGAWDTQYF.

The chain employs TRBV19 and TRBJ2-1; perhaps TRBD2 as D (7 bases). The CDR3 sequence is 14 residues long. Germline CDR1 and CDR2: LNHDA and SQIVND (reference sequence). V was shortened by 5 bases and J by 8 bases, with 16 bases between the two germline ends. The CDR3 spells CASSGGRGGDEQFF. In nucleotides, the CDR3 is TGTGCCAGTAGTGGGGGTAGAGGGGGGGATGAGCAGTTCTTC.

This chain uses TRBV7-2 with TRBJ1-5; TRBD1 might be the D (5 bases). Per the germline V gene, CDR1 is SGHTA and CDR2 is FQGNSA. The CDR3 is made up of 15 amino acids. Trimming pared 1 base from V and 7 bases from J, leaving 14 bases between. The DNA for the CDR3 is TGTGCCAGCAGCTTAGAGGGTCCAGGGTACCAGCCCCAGCATTTT. Residues: CASSLEGPGYQPQHF.

This sequence joins TRBV25-1 and TRBJ2-2; no firm D call. V lost 4 bases, J lost 1 base, and 16 bases lay in between. This CDR3 is 17 amino acids long. Germline loops: CDR1 MGHDK, CDR2 SYGVNS. The CDR3 sequence is CASSAPLSSWNTGELFF. Here the CDR3 DNA reads TGTGCCAGCAGTGCCCCCCTCTCCAGCTGGAACACCGGGGAGCTGTTTTTT.

This clone was detected only once. The genes are TRBV7-8 and TRBJ2-1; D possibly matches TRBD1 or TRBD2 (5 bases each). The V gene lost 5 bases and the J gene lost 5 bases, with 13 bases spanning the gap. This CDR3 region has 14 residues. From germline, CDR1 is SGHVS and CDR2 FQNEAQ. The CDR3 loop reads CASSPSTADNEQFF. As DNA, the CDR3 is TGTGCCAGCAGCCCTTCGACAGCGGACAATGAGCAGTTCTTC.

This clone has just one count. The V gene is TRBV2, the J gene TRBJ2-7; 10 bases agree with TRBD2. This CDR3 contains 13 residues. J lost 10 bases, V lost 2 bases, and 5 bases had no gene match. Germline CDR1 SNHLY, CDR2 FYNNEI. CDR3: CASSERSSGSQYF. In nucleotides, the CDR3 is TGTGCCAGCAGTGAAAGGTCTAGCGGGAGCCAGTACTTC.

This chain joins TRBV7-9 and TRBJ1-5; unclear D gene. Germline assignment: CDR1 SEHNR and CDR2 FQNEAQ (reference sequence). This CDR3 is built from 12 residues. The V and J ends lost 7 bases and 7 bases respectively, with 11 bases between them. The CDR3 coding sequence is TGTGCCAGCACCTCGGAAGGGCAGCCCCAGCATTTT. Translation: CASTSEGQPQHF.

The V call is TRBV18, the J call TRBJ1-4, with 7 bases matching TRBD1. CDR3 length: 17 amino acids. Germline assignment: CDR1 KGHSH and CDR2 LQKENI. Trimming took 1 base from V and 4 from J; bases not matched to a gene: 9. The CDR3 spells CASSPQQGQARNEKLFF. DNA for the CDR3: TGTGCCAGCTCACCACAGCAAGGACAGGCTCGTAATGAAAAACTGTTTTTT.

CDR3 in DNA: TGTGCCAGCAGCTTCCAGGGTTCCCAAGAGACCCAGTACTTC. It is translated as CASSFQGSQETQYF. The J gene is TRBJ2-5, the V gene TRBV7-2; possibly TRBD1 for D (5 bases). The V gene's germline CDR1 is SGHTA and CDR2 FQGNSA. The CDR3 is 14 amino acids. Between the trimmed V and J ends, which lost 3 bases and 1 base, there was a span of 9 bases.

This chain joins TRBV5-1 and TRBJ2-5; 10 bases align to TRBD2. Germline V gene sequence: CDR1 SGHRS, CDR2 YFSETQ. There are 15 residues in the CDR3. Trimming took 2 bases from V and 5 from J; bases not matched to a gene: 6. The DNA of the CDR3 is TGCGCCAGCAGCTTAGCGGGAGGGCCAGGGGAGACCCAGTACTTC. Translated: CASSLAGGPGETQYF.

CDR3 sequence (DNA): TGTGCCACCAGCAGAGTGGTTGCGTCCACCGGGGAGCTGTTTTTT. It yields the protein CATSRVVASTGELFF. The chain joins TRBV15 to TRBJ2-2, with D unresolved. Germline CDR1 LNHNV, CDR2 YYDKDF (reference sequence). This CDR3 region has 15 residues. Trimming pared 1 base from V and 4 bases from J, leaving 10 bases between.

This clone was seen only once. The V and J genes are TRBV7-2 and TRBJ1-2, with 7 nucleotides matching TRBD1. Germline trimming cut 1 base from V and 5 bases from J; bases unmatched to any gene: 4. Germline assignment: CDR1 SGHTA and CDR2 FQGNSA. The CDR3 contains 14 residues. CDR3 DNA: TGTGCCAGCAGCTTAGGACAGGGAGAGTATGGCTACACCTTC. This gives the protein CASSLGQGEYGYTF. Full variable domain (outside the CDR3, taken from reference TRBV7-2 and TRBJ1-2): GAGVSQSPSNKVTEKGKDVELRCDPISGHTALYWYRQSLGQGLEFLIYFQGNSAPDKSGLPSDRFSAERTGGSVSTLTIQRTQQEDSAVYLCASSLGQGEYGYTFGSGTRLTVV.

The gene calls are TRBV6-5 and TRBJ2-3; D is ambiguous. The V gene lost 2 bases and the J gene lost 5 bases, with 17 bases spanning the gap. This CDR3 spans 16 amino acids. Germline CDR1 MNHEY, CDR2 SVGAGI. CDR3 DNA sequence: TGTGCCAGCAGTTACCAGACTGGGCTTAGTAGAGATACGCAGTATTTT. Translating gives CASSYQTGLSRDTQYF.

In its sample, this clone was seen a few times. The chain recombines TRBV29-1 with TRBJ2-6; possibly TRBD2 for D (5 bases). The CDR3 totals 17 residues. Trimming stripped 4 bases from V and 0 bases from J, with 16 bases between. Germline values: CDR1 SQVTM, CDR2 ANQGSEA. Here the CDR3 reads CSVGVPFEGSGANVLTF. In DNA, the CDR3 is TGCAGCGTTGGGGTCCCATTCGAGGGCTCTGGGGCCAACGTCCTGACTTTC. Supplemented by reference TRBV29-1 and TRBJ2-6, the full variable domain reads SAVISQKPSRDICQRGTSLTIQCQVDSQVTMMFWYRQQPGQSLTLIATANQGSEATYESGFVIDKFPISRPNLTFSTLTVSNMSPEDSSIYLCSVGVPFEGSGANVLTFGAGSRLTVL.

This sequence joins TRBV7-3 and TRBJ2-1; the D is unclear. The CDR3 contains 15 residues. V was trimmed by 0 bases and J by 2 bases, leaving 8 bases between them. Germline V CDR1 and CDR2: SGHTA, FQGTGA. The CDR3 here is CASSLTRGPYNEQFF. In DNA form, the CDR3 reads TGTGCCAGCAGCTTAACACGCGGCCCCTACAATGAGCAGTTCTTC.

The V call is TRBV5-5, the J call TRBJ1-5, with D unclear. Per germline, CDR1 SGHKS and CDR2 YYEKEE (reference sequence). Trimming took 4 bases from V and 0 from J, leaving 8 bases between them. The CDR3 covers 14 residues. The CDR3 loop is CASSGEISNQPQHF. As DNA, the CDR3 is TGTGCCAGCAGCGGGGAAATTAGCAATCAGCCCCAGCATTTT.

The chain is built from TRBV10-3 and TRBJ2-3, with a weak D call TRBD2 (6 bases). Germline V gene data show CDR1 as ENHRY and CDR2 as SYGVKD. The CDR3 runs to 14 residues. The ends were cut back, 6 bases at V and 5 bases at J, with 15 bases in the middle. The CDR3 region is CAIRIGTGRDTQYF. The CDR3 DNA follows: TGTGCCATCAGAATCGGGACTGGACGAGATACGCAGTATTTT.

V gene TRBV6-5 combines with J gene TRBJ2-7; no reliable D call. Trimming removed 2 bases at V and 1 base at J, with 9 bases between. There are 14 residues in the CDR3. Germline V CDR1 and CDR2: MNHEY, SVGAGI. This CDR3 reads CASSYNGQSYEQYF. In nucleotides, the CDR3 is TGTGCCAGCAGTTACAATGGGCAATCCTACGAGCAGTACTTC.

Details on this clone: The same CDR3 also results from other DNA sequences found in this sample. CDR3 residues: CASSLGGLGYGYTF. CDR3 coding DNA: TGTGCCAGCAGCTTAGGCGGGTTAGGCTATGGCTACACCTTC. V and J are TRBV7-2 and TRBJ1-2; unclear D gene. The CDR3 spans 14 residues. CDR1 is SGHTA, CDR2 FQGNSA, per germline. The V end was cut by 1 base, the J end by 4 bases, with 10 bases between. The variable domain in full, completed from reference TRBV7-2 and TRBJ1-2, reads GAGVSQSPSNKVTEKGKDVELRCDPISGHTALYWYRQSLGQGLEFLIYFQGNSAPDKSGLPSDRFSAERTGGSVSTLTIQRTQQEDSAVYLCASSLGGLGYGYTFGSGTRLTVV.

This clone was recorded once. The gene calls are TRBV6-1 and TRBJ2-7, with TRBD2 matching over 7 bases. The CDR3 length is 12 residues. With 5 bases clipped from V and 5 bases from J, the junction kept 3 bases outside the gene matches. Looked up from germline, CDR1 is MNHNS and CDR2 is SASEGT. The CDR3 nucleotides read TGTGCCAGCAGTTGGGGGGGTAACGAGCAGTACTTC. Encoded protein: CASSWGGNEQYF.

The chain has TRBV5-5 and TRBJ2-3, with D possibly TRBD2 on 6 matching bases. CDR1 and CDR2 (germline): SGHKS, YYEKEE (reference sequence). The CDR3 contains 16 residues. V lost 1 base, J lost 0 bases, and 12 bases lay in between. In nucleotides, the CDR3 is TGTGCCAGCAGCTTGCGGTCGGGGGAGAGCACAGATACGCAGTATTTT. It translates to CASSLRSGESTDTQYF.

The chain couples TRBV5-5 to TRBJ1-6; the D is unclear. CDR3 size: 15 residues. Deletions cut 3 bases from V and 8 bases from J, with 15 bases between. Germline V gene lookup returns CDR1 SGHKS and CDR2 YYEKEE (reference sequence). The CDR3 loop is CASSSEAGGYSPLHF. In DNA form, the CDR3 reads TGTGCCAGCAGCTCGGAGGCAGGTGGGTATTCACCCCTCCACTTT.

This sequence joins TRBV2 and TRBJ2-5, with 8 bases fitting TRBD2. This CDR3 is 14 amino acids long. Per germline, CDR1 SNHLY and CDR2 FYNNEI. J gave up 7 bases and V 9 bases, and 13 bases lay outside the gene matches. CDR3 coding DNA: TGTGCCAGGCCTACGAAGCGGGAGTATTGGACCCAGTACTTC. Its protein is CARPTKREYWTQYF.

This clone was seen a few times. This chain uses TRBV2 with TRBJ1-4; 8 bases fit TRBD1. This CDR3 region has 13 residues. From germline, CDR1 is SNHLY and CDR2 FYNNEI. V trimming: 7 bases; J trimming: 8 bases; junction bases outside the gene matches: 6. This CDR3 reads CASTGQGGEKLFF. The CDR3, as DNA: TGTGCCAGCACCGGACAGGGAGGGGAAAAACTGTTTTTT.

J is TRBJ1-6 and V is TRBV7-9, with D unclear. This CDR3 region has 17 residues. Germline V gene data show CDR1 as SEHNR and CDR2 as FQNEAQ (reference sequence). V was trimmed by 0 bases and J by 5 bases, leaving 14 bases between them. CDR3 residues: CASSLAFGEGDNSPLHF. DNA for the CDR3: TGTGCCAGCAGCTTAGCCTTCGGGGAGGGTGATAATTCACCCCTCCACTTT.

The gene calls are TRBV7-2 and TRBJ2-3; no reliable D call. The V gene lost 6 bases and the J gene lost 2 bases, with 6 bases spanning the gap. This CDR3 has 12 amino acids. From germline, CDR1 is SGHTA and CDR2 FQGNSA. The CDR3 DNA is TGTGCCAGCAGGCGTGACACAGATACGCAGTATTTT. This translates into CASRRDTDTQYF.

The J gene is TRBJ2-5, the V gene TRBV6-5; D uncertain. Germline CDR1 is MNHEY and CDR2 is SVGAGI. The CDR3 has 15 residues. V lost 0 bases, J lost 6 bases, and 14 bases lay in between. The CDR3 coding sequence is TGTGCCAGCAGTTACTCGGGTGTCCCGGAGCAGACCCAGTACTTC. It yields the protein CASSYSGVPEQTQYF.